This T cell receptor beta chain was sequenced in a study of T-cell memory formation after mild COVID-19 (dated by TCRdb to about 2021). Regarding the study in general: TCR sequence clusters from the two donors were largely donor specific. In a couple of donors, T-cell clones that expanded and contracted after mild COVID-19 were tracked by sequencing TCRalpha and TCRbeta repertoires over time. The cohort comprised two young, previously healthy adult volunteers, one female and one male. Beyond this particular receptor, the publication reports: Whether the second-wave clones peaking on day 37 were SARS-CoV-2 specific was not confirmed. Contracting CD4+ clones turned up mainly in the CM and EM memory subsets, whereas EMRA was where CD8+ clones were enriched. Only a couple of mild cases were covered by the study, and larger cohorts that include severe cases with pre-infection samples were considered necessary. Clones contracting from day 15 to 85 had balanced CD4/CD8 phenotypes, while a second wave expanding from day 15 to 37 was biased towards CD4+. Some responding clones were found in pre-infection memory, which suggests that pre-existing cross-reactive memory T cells took part in the SARS-CoV-2 response.

This clonotype appeared a few times. The antigen this receptor binds is unknown. No qualities accompany the bases; no much larger clone lies one base away. The sequencer listed for this sample is Illumina NovaSeq 6000. cDNA libraries for TCRalpha and TCRbeta were prepared by 5'RACE using constant-segment primers, with sample barcodes and unique molecular identifiers added. Trizol reagent was used to extract RNA from every sample. Library amplification was performed in two PCR steps, and a second sample barcode and Illumina TruSeq adapters were introduced in the second step. The libraries were sequenced on an Illumina NovaSeq using 2 x 150 bp paired-end reads. Concerning the study's data processing: With migec v1.2.7, reads were demultiplexed and then collapsed into UMI-guided consensus sequences. Using mixcr v2.1.11, the UMI consensuses were aligned to TRA and TRB V and J templates and assembled into clonotypes. Expanded or contracted clonotypes were those called significant by both edgeR and NoisET, with noise models trained on biological replicates. For edgeR calls, a false discovery rate-adjusted p below 0.01 and a log2 fold-change threshold of 1 were applied. As an exploratory analysis of dynamics, PCA with hierarchical clustering was applied to max-normalized trajectories of the 1000 most abundant clonotypes. Separately sequenced CD4+ and CD8+ repertoires were used to assign the CD4 or CD8 phenotype of responding clones. The public sequencing data were trimmed at Q25 with fastp and processed into clonotypes with MiXCR by TCRdb, which kept only in-frame beta chains. Every distinct CDR3 protein forms one entry, paired with its most common genes and DNA. The V and J calls, along with clone size, are taken from TCRdb and not from the paper's own processing. The sample yields 350,000 to 450,000 distinct CDR3 sequences; approximately 20% were counted once. The top ten constitute 7.5% to 10% of the sample.

PBMCs were isolated by Ficoll-Paque density gradient centrifugation. The germline V gene (reference sequence) yields SGHKS for CDR1 and YYEKEE for CDR2. V is clipped by 1 base and J by 3 bases, and the sequence between their germline boundaries is 8 bases long. The CDR3 covers 13 residues, taking in both the cysteine and the phenylalanine. Only the CDR3 DNA is retained, 39 bases long and in frame from the first base. The sequenced sample was PBMCs or a T cell subset sorted from them (not recorded which). The chain joins TRBV5-5 to TRBJ2-7, with the D segment identity uncertain. The TCR originated in an adult woman who had mild COVID-19 (a few samples of this study predate the infection). The sample titles of this study are shuffled in the database, so cell type and time point are left out; the donor was told from shared clones. Read as DNA, the sequence is TGTGCCAGCAGCTTGTCATGGGGCTACGAGCAGTACTTC. This translates into CASSLSWGYEQYF.